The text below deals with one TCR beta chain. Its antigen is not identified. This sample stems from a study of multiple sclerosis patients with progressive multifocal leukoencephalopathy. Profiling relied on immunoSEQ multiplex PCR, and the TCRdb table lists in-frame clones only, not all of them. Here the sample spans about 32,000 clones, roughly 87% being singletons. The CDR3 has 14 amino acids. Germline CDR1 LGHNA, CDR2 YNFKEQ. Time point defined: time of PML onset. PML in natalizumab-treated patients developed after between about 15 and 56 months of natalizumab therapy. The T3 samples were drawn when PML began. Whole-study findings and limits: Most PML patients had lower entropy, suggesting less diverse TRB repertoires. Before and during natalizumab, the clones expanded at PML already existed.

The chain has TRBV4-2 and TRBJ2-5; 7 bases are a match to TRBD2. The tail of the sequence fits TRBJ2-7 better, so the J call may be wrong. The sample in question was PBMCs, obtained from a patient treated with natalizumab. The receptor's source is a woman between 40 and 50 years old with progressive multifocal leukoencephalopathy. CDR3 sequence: CASSQGTTLYEQYF. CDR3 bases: TGTGCCAGCAGCCAGGGGACTACCCTCTACGAGCAGTACTTC.